This T cell receptor (beta chain) was obtained from a study of blood T cell repertoires in COVID-19. For the study at large: Both acute and convalescent COVID-19 samples were obtained from the United States, Italy and Spain. PBMCs, B-cell-depleted T cells, or T cells were the source of the cDNA or gDNA that made up the material.

Original handling: Reference gene primer amplification gave nucleated cell count estimates. Sequencing used immunoSEQ multiplex PCR; TCRdb keeps in-frame clones, though not all of them. D and trimming were read from the DNA, whereas the V and J calls and clone size are those reported in that table. The data show under 85,000 clones, with about 81% seen just once and less than 20% held by the top ten. The germline CDR1 and CDR2 sequences are MNHEY and SVGAGI. The CDR3 loop spans 15 amino acids. The ends lost 2 bases at V and 4 bases at J; junction bases unmatched: 7. The V gene is TRBV6-5, the J gene TRBJ1-1; the match to TRBD1 covers 7 bases. The source of this sequence is a man older than 75 with acute or convalescent COVID-19. The sequencing input was peripheral blood. CDR3 sequence reads: CASSYRQGRSTEAFF. The DNA of the CDR3 is TGTGCCAGCAGTTACCGACAGGGTAGGTCCACTGAAGCTTTCTTT.